These T cell receptor beta chains were read from a single sample in a study of blood T cell repertoires in COVID-19. Data came from immunoSEQ multiplex PCR; TCRdb stores just in-frame clones and leaves some out. The table shows 110,000 or so clones, with around 84% occurring only once. The sequencing input was peripheral blood. These receptors originate from a woman in her forties with acute or convalescent COVID-19. Both conserved end residues are part of each CDR3. D genes are given only for firm matches. Expanded clones get a size class; other rows say once, few or many, or leave the size out.

size,J,V,D,DNA,CDR3
NA,TRBJ1-2,TRBV6-5,NA,TGTGCCAGCAGTCCCCCGACAGGCGCTTATGGCTACACCTTC,CASSPPTGAYGYTF
NA,TRBJ2-3,TRBV10-2,NA,TGCGCCAGCAAGAGAAGCACAGATACGCAGTATTTT,CASKRSTDTQYF
NA,TRBJ1-1,TRBV29-1,TRBD1,TGCAGCGCCCCGAAGCCGGGACAGGAGAACACTGAAGCTTTCTTT,CSAPKPGQENTEAFF
NA,TRBJ2-7,TRBV30,NA,TGTGCCTGGAGTGTACAGGGAAGAGAGCAGTACTTC,CAWSVQGREQYF
few,TRBJ2-3,TRBV9,NA,TGTGCCAGCGAGGGGGTGAACACAGATACGCAGTATTTT,CASEGVNTDTQYF
NA,TRBJ1-3,TRBV7-8,NA,TGTGCCAGCAGCTTAGTGGAGGGCTCTGGAAACACCATATATTTT,CASSLVEGSGNTIYF
NA,TRBJ1-1,TRBV6-5,NA,TGTGCCAGCAGTCTCCGGCGGTGGGACACTGAAGCTTTCTTT,CASSLRRWDTEAFF
few,TRBJ1-5,TRBV7-2,NA,TGTGCCAGCAGTATACAGGGAGGGAATCAGCCCCAGCATTTT,CASSIQGGNQPQHF
NA,TRBJ1-2,TRBV30,TRBD1,TGTGCCTGGAGTACAGGGGTTGGCTACACCTTC,CAWSTGVGYTF
NA,TRBJ1-1,TRBV5-4,NA,TGTGCCAGCAGCTCCTCAAGACACAACACTGAAGCTTTCTTT,CASSSSRHNTEAFF
NA,TRBJ1-5,TRBV7-2,NA,TGTGCCAGCAGCGGAAGCGGGAATCAGCCCCAGCATTTT,CASSGSGNQPQHF
NA,TRBJ2-1,TRBV5-1,TRBD2,TGCGCCAGCAGCTTGAGTCAGCGGGGGTACAATGAGCAGTTCTTC,CASSLSQRGYNEQFF
NA,TRBJ1-5,TRBV7-6,NA,TGTGCCAGCAGCTTAATCGGTCAGCCCCAGCATTTT,CASSLIGQPQHF
NA,TRBJ2-5,TRBV7-2,TRBD2,TGTGCCAGCAGCGCCTCACTAGCGGGGGTGGAGACCCAGTACTTC,CASSASLAGVETQYF
NA,TRBJ2-3,TRBV7-2,TRBD1,TGTGCCAGCAGGGGACAGGGATACACAGATACGCAGTATTTT,CASRGQGYTDTQYF
NA,TRBJ2-7,TRBV29-1,NA,TGCAGCGTTAAAGCGGTCTCAGGCTACGAGCAGTACTTC,CSVKAVSGYEQYF
NA,TRBJ1-6,TRBV18,TRBD1,TGTGCCAGCTCACGGACAGGGAGGTCCTATAATTCACCCCTCCACTTT,CASSRTGRSYNSPLHF
NA,TRBJ2-4,TRBV30,NA,TGTGCCTGGAGTGTAAATCTAGCCAAAAACATTCAGTACTTC,CAWSVNLAKNIQYF
NA,TRBJ2-2,TRBV19,NA,TGTGCCAGTATGGAGTACTCGGCGGGCACCGGGGAGCTGTTTTTT,CASMEYSAGTGELFF
NA,TRBJ2-2,TRBV7-9,TRBD2,TGTGCCAGCAGCTTCTCTCTTCCTAGCGGGGAAATCGGGGAGCTGTTTTTT,CASSFSLPSGEIGELFF
NA,TRBJ1-4,TRBV4-1,TRBD1,TGCGCCAGCAGCCGAACAGGGGCGAGGGAGGAAAAACTGTTTTTT,CASSRTGAREEKLFF
NA,TRBJ1-1,TRBV21-1,NA,TGTGCCAGCAGGAGAAACGGGACACTTAAGAGATGCACTGAAGCTTTCTTT,CASRRNGTLKRCTEAFF
NA,TRBJ1-2,TRBV5-1,NA,TGCGCCAGCAGCTTATCGGGAGGCTATGGCTACACCTTC,CASSLSGGYGYTF
NA,TRBJ1-3,TRBV27,TRBD1,TGTGCCAGCAGTTTAGTACGCCCGGGGACAGCCCCTGGAAACACCATATATTTT,CASSLVRPGTAPGNTIYF
NA,TRBJ1-5,TRBV12-5,TRBD1,TGTGCTAGTGGTTTGGGGGGACAGTTCAATCAGCCCCAGCATTTT,CASGLGGQFNQPQHF
NA,TRBJ2-3,TRBV3-1/TRBV3-2,TRBD2,TGTGCCAGCAGCCAATACGGGACTAGCGGGGGGTTCACAGATACGCAGTATTTT,CASSQYGTSGGFTDTQYF
NA,TRBJ1-1,TRBV6-1,NA,TGTGCCAGCAGTGAAGCCCCTACTGCTTTCTTT,CASSEAPTAFF
once,TRBJ2-2,TRBV7-6,NA,TGTGCCAGCAGCTTCGATCAGGCCGGGGAGCTGTTTTTT,CASSFDQAGELFF
NA,TRBJ1-6,TRBV19,TRBD1,TGTGCCAGTAGTGAACAGGGGACGGCCAATTCACCCCTCCACTTT,CASSEQGTANSPLHF
NA,TRBJ2-7,TRBV30,NA,TGTGCCTGGAGTATGGGGGGTCCCCACGAGCAGTACTTC,CAWSMGGPHEQYF
NA,TRBJ2-7,TRBV20-1,NA,TGCAGTGCCCTGGACGGGAACGAGCAGTACTTC,CSALDGNEQYF
NA,TRBJ1-2,TRBV5-6,TRBD1,TGTGCCAGCAGCTCGGGACAGGGAAACTATGGCTACACCTTC,CASSSGQGNYGYTF
NA,TRBJ1-6,TRBV30,NA,TGTGCCTGCAACCCGGGGGGGCGCTTCTATAATTCACCCCTCCACTTT,CACNPGGRFYNSPLHF
NA,TRBJ1-2,TRBV30,NA,TGTGCCCTGGACAGTTCTGGCTACACCTTC,CALDSSGYTF
NA,TRBJ1-6,TRBV19,NA,TGTGCCAGTAGGAGGAGAGGGGGTGACAATTCACCCCTCCACTTT,CASRRRGGDNSPLHF
NA,TRBJ1-1,TRBV5-1,TRBD1,TGCGCCAGCAGCTTGGCAACCGGGACAGGGGCAGCTTTCTTT,CASSLATGTGAAFF
NA,TRBJ1-2,TRBV2,NA,TGTGCCAGCAGATCTCGGCCGGCAGGGGACTATGGCTACACCTTC,CASRSRPAGDYGYTF
NA,TRBJ2-7,TRBV11-2,TRBD2,TGTGCCAGCAGCTTATCGCTGGCGGGGGGGGCCTACGAGCAGTACTTC,CASSLSLAGGAYEQYF
NA,TRBJ1-4,TRBV12-3/TRBV12-4,NA,TGTGCCAGCAGTTTGCAGGGGAAACTGTTTTTT,CASSLQGKLFF
NA,TRBJ1-6,TRBV4-2,NA,TGTGCCAGCAGCCGGGACATTGGCAATTCACCCCTCCACTTT,CASSRDIGNSPLHF
NA,TRBJ1-1,TRBV7-2,NA,TGTGCCAGCAGCTTAGTCACAGGACTGAACACTGAAGCTTTCTTT,CASSLVTGLNTEAFF
few,TRBJ1-3,TRBV6-5,TRBD1,TGTGCCAGCACGAAGGGGGCGACGGGAAACACCATATATTTT,CASTKGATGNTIYF
NA,TRBJ2-7,TRBV6-5,NA,TGTGCCAGCAGAGAGTTTAACAGTGCTTCCTACGAGCAGTACTTC,CASREFNSASYEQYF
NA,TRBJ2-1,TRBV2,TRBD1,TGTGCCAGCAGTGCCGCCGGGACAGGGGTTGAGCAGTTCTTC,CASSAAGTGVEQFF
NA,TRBJ2-1,TRBV7-2,TRBD2,TGTGCCAGCAGCCATGACTATGCCCTATCTAGCGGGGGGAATGAGCAGTTCTTC,CASSHDYALSSGGNEQFF
NA,TRBJ2-5,TRBV7-9,NA,TGTGCCAGCAGCTATCCACCGGGAGAACACGAAGAGACCCAGTACTTC,CASSYPPGEHEETQYF
NA,TRBJ2-3,TRBV21-1,NA,TGCTTAGCAGGGGGTCCCGATACGCAGTATTTT,CLAGGPDTQYF
NA,TRBJ1-4,TRBV4-2,NA,TGTGCCAGCAGTAGACAACTTGCAACTAATGAAAAACTGTTTTTT,CASSRQLATNEKLFF
NA,TRBJ2-7,TRBV27,TRBD1,TGTGCCGCCAAGAAACAGGGGGACTCCTACGAGCAGTACTTC,CAAKKQGDSYEQYF
NA,TRBJ2-3,TRBV9,TRBD2,TGTGCCAGCACACTGGGTGGCGGGGGGAAACCTAGCACAGATACGCAGTATTTT,CASTLGGGGKPSTDTQYF
NA,TRBJ1-4,TRBV9,TRBD1,TGTGCCAGCAGCGTAGGCTCATTATTGGGACAGCCTAATGAAAAACTGTTTTTT,CASSVGSLLGQPNEKLFF
once,TRBJ1-4,TRBV11-2,NA,TGTGCCAGCAGCACCAACAGGGCCGTAGGGGGAAAACTGTTTTTT,CASSTNRAVGGKLFF
NA,TRBJ1-4,TRBV3-1/TRBV3-2,TRBD1,TGTGCCAGCAGCCAGACAGGGGGAAATGAAAAACTGTTTTTT,CASSQTGGNEKLFF
NA,TRBJ1-1,TRBV15,NA,TGTGCCACCAGCAGAGCAGGGCTGGACACTGAAGCTTTCTTT,CATSRAGLDTEAFF
NA,TRBJ1-1,TRBV5-1,NA,TGCGCCAGCAGACAGGGCCCGAACACTGAAGCTTTCTTT,CASRQGPNTEAFF
NA,TRBJ1-1,TRBV3-1/TRBV3-2,NA,TGTGCCAGCAGCCAAGGTATTGAAGCTTTCTTT,CASSQGIEAFF
NA,TRBJ2-2,TRBV19,TRBD1,TGTGCCAGTTTCCTGGACAGGGGAAGCGCCGGGGAGCTGTTTTTT,CASFLDRGSAGELFF
once,TRBJ2-1,TRBV19,TRBD1,TGTGCCAGTACCGACGGGACAGCCTACAATGAGCAGTTCTTC,CASTDGTAYNEQFF
NA,TRBJ1-4,TRBV6-6,NA,TGTGCCAGCAGTTACTCCCAGGTTAATGAAAAACTGTTTTTT,CASSYSQVNEKLFF
NA,TRBJ2-3,TRBV3-1/TRBV3-2,NA,TGTGCCAGCAGCCCAGGAGATACGCAGTATTTT,CASSPGDTQYF